This T cell receptor beta chain was sequenced during a study of blood T cell repertoires in COVID-19. About the study: The samples span acute and convalescent COVID-19 from the United States, Italy and Spain. T cells, B-cell-depleted T cells, or PBMCs provided the cDNA or gDNA that served as material.

Seattle patients were enrolled while actively infected and followed longitudinally. This CDR3 region has 16 residues. After removal of 3 bases from V and 3 bases from J, the junction contained 6 bases not matched to a gene. Per germline, CDR1 LGHNA and CDR2 YNFKEQ. Per the authors' pipeline: Cell counts per sample came from amplifying reference gene primers. The protocol was immunoSEQ multiplex PCR, while the TCRdb copy is restricted to in-frame clones and leaves out a portion. For V, J and clone size, that table is used; D and trimming come from the DNA. The sample gives hundreds of thousands of clones, roughly 91% of which show up once; roughly 8% is in the top ten.

The material sequenced was peripheral blood. V usage is TRBV4-2 and J usage is TRBJ2-3; TRBD2 agrees at 10 bases. This sequence was found in a woman aged 45-65 years with COVID-19, enrolled during active disease. For the CDR3, the DNA is TGTGCCAGCAGCCATTCGGCGGGACTAGCGACAGATACGCAGTATTTT. Translated: CASSHSAGLATDTQYF.